A selection of T cell receptor beta chains follows, all from one sample in a study of T cell repertoires in cytomegalovirus infection. MiXCR, applied by TCRdb to the reads, yields one record per CDR3 protein. The sample carries approximately 390,000 distinct CDR3 sequences, just under 35% recorded once. These receptors' antigens are unknown. The source material was cultured PBMCs, sampled from culture after CMV antigen stimulation. These receptors were taken from a human donor in good health (CMV status not recorded). Some clones in this sample may be carry-over from other donors' samples. CDR3s include the opening cysteine and the closing phenylalanine or tryptophan. A D gene is named only where the DNA matches it firmly. Not all rows give a size; the values are once, few, many and, for expanded clones, a class.

J,size,D,V,DNA,CDR3
TRBJ1-6,few,TRBD1,TRBV7-2,TGTGCCAGCAGCTCCCAGACAGGGTTAAGGAATTCACCCCTCCACTTT,CASSSQTGLRNSPLHF
TRBJ1-1,few,NA,TRBV6-5,TGTGCCAGCAGTTACTCCGGAGGCGCGGGCATTAACACTGAAGCTTTCTTT,CASSYSGGAGINTEAFF
TRBJ2-5,NA,TRBD2,TRBV28,TGTGCCAGCAGTTTCACGACTAGCGGGAGGGTCGGGGAGACCCAGTACTTC,CASSFTTSGRVGETQYF
TRBJ2-1,few,TRBD2,TRBV12-3/TRBV12-4,TGTGCCAGCAGTTTAGGTGTGCTAGCGGACTCCTACAATGAGCAGTTCTTC,CASSLGVLADSYNEQFF
TRBJ2-3,NA,TRBD2,TRBV7-2,TGTGCCAGCACCGGGACTAGCGGCGTGGGTACGCAGTATTTT,CASTGTSGVGTQYF
TRBJ2-7,few,NA,TRBV20-1,TGCAGTGCTAGGGAGATAGGGACCCGGTGGGGCGAGCAGTACTTC,CSAREIGTRWGEQYF
TRBJ1-6,NA,NA,TRBV6-2/TRBV6-3,TGTGCCAGCAGTTCCCGACCGTCACCCCTCCACTTT,CASSSRPSPLHF
TRBJ1-2,NA,NA,TRBV29-1,TGCAGCGCCCACGCGGCAGGTGGGCATGATGGCTACACCTTC,CSAHAAGGHDGYTF
TRBJ1-2,NA,TRBD1,TRBV6-2/TRBV6-3,TGTGCCAGCAGCCTGACAGGGACCCATGGCTACACCTTC,CASSLTGTHGYTF
TRBJ1-1,NA,NA,TRBV6-2/TRBV6-3,TGTGCCAGCAGGAAGGACCGGACCGCGCTCACTGAAGCTTTCTTT,CASRKDRTALTEAFF
TRBJ2-3,NA,TRBD2,TRBV28,TGTGCCAGCAGATCCCTGGCGGGAGGGGTAAATACGCAGTATTTT,CASRSLAGGVNTQYF
TRBJ2-2,NA,NA,TRBV7-2,TGTGCCAGCAGCATAAGGGGCGACACCGGGGAGCTGTTTTTT,CASSIRGDTGELFF
TRBJ2-1,NA,NA,TRBV19,TGTGCCAGTAGTATAGATCGGCTAGCGACGACCGAAATCTACAATGAGCAGTTCTTC,CASSIDRLATTEIYNEQFF
TRBJ1-2,few,NA,TRBV7-3,TGTGCCAGCAGCCAAGACACTGCCGGCCACTATGGCTACACCTTC,CASSQDTAGHYGYTF
TRBJ2-2,few,TRBD1,TRBV5-4,TGTGCCAGCAGCTTTAGACAGGGAAACACCGGGGAGCTGTTTTTT,CASSFRQGNTGELFF
TRBJ2-5,NA,NA,TRBV28,TGTGCCAGCAGTTTATCTGAACAGGGCGATGAGACCCAGTACTTC,CASSLSEQGDETQYF
TRBJ1-1,NA,NA,TRBV25-1,TGTGCCAGCAGGGGGGTCGGCACTGAAGCTTTCTTT,CASRGVGTEAFF
TRBJ1-3,NA,TRBD1,TRBV29-1,TGCAGCGGACAGGGGGCAAATGGAAACACCATATATTTT,CSGQGANGNTIYF
TRBJ2-1,NA,TRBD2,TRBV10-1,TGCGCCAGCAGTGAGTACAGTACTAGCGGATACAATGAGCAGTTCTTC,CASSEYSTSGYNEQFF
TRBJ2-7,NA,NA,TRBV15,TGTGCCACCAGCATAGCGGTTTCCTACGAGCAGTACTTC,CATSIAVSYEQYF
TRBJ1-1,NA,NA,TRBV6-6,TGTGCCAGCACCCAGGCGGCGGGGCCAAACACTGAAGCTTTCTTT,CASTQAAGPNTEAFF
TRBJ2-5,few,NA,TRBV29-1,TGCAGCGTTTTAACTAGGGGGGCCCGCGGAGAGACCCAGTACTTC,CSVLTRGARGETQYF
TRBJ2-3,NA,TRBD2,TRBV5-6,TGTGCCAGCAGCTCGCTACTGAGCGGGAGAAAGACAGATACGCAGTATTTT,CASSSLLSGRKTDTQYF
TRBJ2-7,few,NA,TRBV7-3,TGTGCCAGCAGCGTTACCGTGCACGAGCAGTACTTC,CASSVTVHEQYF
TRBJ1-2,once,TRBD1,TRBV20-1,TGCAGTGCTAGAGCCCCCGGACAGGAATACTATGGCTACACCTTC,CSARAPGQEYYGYTF
TRBJ1-5,NA,TRBD1,TRBV28,TGTGCCAGCAGGAACGGACAGGGGGATCAGCCCCAGCATTTT,CASRNGQGDQPQHF
TRBJ1-1,once,TRBD1,TRBV6-2/TRBV6-3,TGTGCCAGCAGAGACAGGGCGCTGACTGAAGCTTTCTTT,CASRDRALTEAFF
TRBJ2-3,few,NA,TRBV12-3/TRBV12-4,TGTGCCAGCAGTTTGTACAGGGCGACAGATACGCAGTATTTT,CASSLYRATDTQYF
TRBJ2-3,NA,TRBD2,TRBV20-1,TGCAGTGCTAGAGTGGGTAGCGGGACAGATACGCAGTATTTT,CSARVGSGTDTQYF
TRBJ1-5,NA,TRBD1,TRBV7-2,TGTGCCAGCAGCCCACACCCGGGACAGGGAAATCAGCCCCAGCATTTT,CASSPHPGQGNQPQHF
TRBJ1-1,NA,NA,TRBV7-2,TGTGCCAGCAGCTTATTACAGTGGGGGTTGAACACTGAAGCTTTCTTT,CASSLLQWGLNTEAFF
TRBJ2-5,NA,NA,TRBV19,TGTGCCAGTAGTATTTCAACAGGGCCGGGAAAGACCCAGTACTTC,CASSISTGPGKTQYF
TRBJ1-1,NA,NA,TRBV12-5,TGTGCTAGTGGTTTTGGGGGGCTTGAAGCTTTCTTT,CASGFGGLEAFF
TRBJ2-5,medium-sized,TRBD2,TRBV7-2,TGTGCCAGCAGCTTCCAGGGGACTAGCGCCCAAGAGACCCAGTACTTC,CASSFQGTSAQETQYF
TRBJ2-7,few,NA,TRBV12-3/TRBV12-4,TGTGCCAGCAGTACACTAGCCTACGAGCAGTACTTC,CASSTLAYEQYF
TRBJ2-1,NA,NA,TRBV29-1,TGCAGCACCCGGGCTAGTGGTCAGACCTACAATGAGCAGTTCTTC,CSTRASGQTYNEQFF
TRBJ2-5,few,NA,TRBV2,TGTGCCAGCAGTGAGGCGGAAGAGACCCAGTACTTC,CASSEAEETQYF
TRBJ2-5,NA,NA,TRBV11-2,TGTGCCAGCAGCTTAAGGACTCATGAGACCCAGTACTTC,CASSLRTHETQYF
TRBJ2-7,few,NA,TRBV12-3/TRBV12-4,TGTGCCAGCAGTTTAGTCTCCCGGATTTACGAGCAGTACTTC,CASSLVSRIYEQYF
TRBJ2-3,few,NA,TRBV24-1,TGTGCCACCAGTGATTTAGGGAGCACAGATACGCAGTATTTT,CATSDLGSTDTQYF
TRBJ1-3,few,NA,TRBV5-8,TGTGCCAGCAGCCAAGCAGGGCTGTGGGGAAACACCATATATTTT,CASSQAGLWGNTIYF
TRBJ1-5,NA,NA,TRBV15,TGTGCCACCAGCAGAGATCGGAGTCAGCCCCAGCATTTT,CATSRDRSQPQHF
TRBJ2-3,NA,TRBD1,TRBV28,TGTGCCAGCAGTGTTTTTGGGACAGGGGGCGCAAATACGCAGTATTTT,CASSVFGTGGANTQYF
TRBJ2-7,NA,TRBD2,TRBV7-9,TGTGCCAGCAGCACTTCTAGCGGGGCCTACGAGCAGTACTTC,CASSTSSGAYEQYF
TRBJ1-6,few,NA,TRBV7-6,TGTGCCAGCAGCTTATGGTCCGGGACGGGAAATTCACCCCTCCACTTT,CASSLWSGTGNSPLHF
TRBJ2-3,NA,NA,TRBV10-3,TGTGCCATCAAGAACTCAGGTAACAGGGAAACAGATACGCAGTATTTT,CAIKNSGNRETDTQYF
TRBJ1-2,many,TRBD1,TRBV7-2,TGTGCCAGCAGCCCACCGGGACAGGTGCATACTAACTATGGCTACACCTTC,CASSPPGQVHTNYGYTF
TRBJ2-1,NA,NA,TRBV20-1,TGCAGTGCTAGAGATCAGGGATCCTTACAGGGGCAGTTCTTC,CSARDQGSLQGQFF
TRBJ2-1,many,NA,TRBV7-2,TGTGCCAGCAGCTTAGAAGGGACCCTCTTTGATGAGCAGTTCTTC,CASSLEGTLFDEQFF
TRBJ2-5,NA,NA,TRBV6-6,TGTGCCAGCAGTTACCGAGGGCTAGCCCGAGAGACCCAGTACTTC,CASSYRGLARETQYF
TRBJ2-1,NA,NA,TRBV7-2,TGTGCCAGCAGCGCCAGACAGGGAGGGTACAATGAGCAGTTCTTC,CASSARQGGYNEQFF